This TCR beta chain came from a study of blood T cell repertoires in COVID-19. On the study more broadly: Samples taken during acute and convalescent COVID-19 were collected in the United States, Italy and Spain. In each case, the material was cDNA or gDNA derived from T cells, B-cell-depleted T cells, or PBMCs.

Assay: immunoSEQ multiplex PCR; the TCRdb copy retains only in-frame clones and omits some. The sample contains about 220,000 clones, almost 85% of which appear only once. Trimming left V 5 bases short and J 4 bases short, with 11 bases between. Germline CDR1 is SGHTA and CDR2 is FQGNSA. CDR3 length equals 13 residues. Patients from Seattle were sampled longitudinally, starting during active infection. The genes are TRBV7-2 and TRBJ1-1; D is unclear. This TCR derives from a woman aged 70 to 79 with COVID-19, enrolled during active disease. Sequencing input: peripheral blood. The CDR3 coding sequence is TGTGCCAGCAGCCCTATACCTTCCACTGAAGCTTTCTTT. Its protein product is CASSPIPSTEAFF. Variable domain in full (rest from reference TRBV7-2 and TRBJ1-1): GAGVSQSPSNKVTEKGKDVELRCDPISGHTALYWYRQSLGQGLEFLIYFQGNSAPDKSGLPSDRFSAERTGGSVSTLTIQRTQQEDSAVYLCASSPIPSTEAFFGQGTRLTVV.